Below, 17 T cell receptor beta chains from the same sample are listed, as sequenced in a study of control samples from healthy donors and cancer patients. Libraries were prepared by immunoSEQ multiplex PCR; TCRdb keeps only in-frame clonotypes and omits some of them. The profile shows approximately 100,000 clones, approximately 92% of them singletons. Sample: blood. The origin of the receptors is a human donor in good health. The donor label of this sample is uncertain.

The V gene is TRBV4-1, the J gene TRBJ2-7, with 7 bases aligning to TRBD1. J gave up 3 bases and V 1 base, and 6 bases lay outside the gene matches. This CDR3 comprises 15 residues. Germline V gives CDR1 MGHRA, CDR2 YSYEKL. The CDR3 here is CASSQVQGEVYEQYF. For the CDR3, the DNA is TGCGCCAGCAGCCAAGTCCAGGGGGAAGTCTACGAGCAGTACTTC.

The rearrangement links TRBV18 to TRBJ1-1; 7 bases are a match to TRBD1. CDR1 is KGHSH and CDR2 is LQKENI in the germline V gene. This CDR3 has 15 residues. The junction had 5 bases not matched to a gene; V was cut back by 3 bases and J by 1 base. CDR3 in amino acids: CASSPSGQTNTEAFF. DNA for the CDR3: TGTGCCAGCTCACCGTCGGGACAGACGAACACTGAAGCTTTCTTT.

The chain is built from TRBV19 and TRBJ2-2; TRBD1 or TRBD2 may be the D gene (5 bases each). V dropped 1 base and J dropped 5 bases, with 14 bases sitting between them. The CDR3 totals 16 residues. The germline V gene encodes CDR1 LNHDA and CDR2 SQIVND (reference sequence). For the CDR3, the DNA is TGTGCCAGTAGTATAGTAGGGCAGGGAGTGACCGGGGAGCTGTTTTTT. It encodes CASSIVGQGVTGELFF.

The J gene is TRBJ2-5, the V gene TRBV3-1 (or the pseudogene TRBV3-2); no definite D call. The V and J ends lost 1 base and 5 bases respectively, with 8 bases between them. The CDR3 covers 13 residues. The V gene's germline CDR1 is LGHDT and CDR2 YNNKEL (reference sequence). CDR3 sequence: CASSQVLEETQYF. Here the CDR3 DNA reads TGTGCCAGCAGCCAAGTTCTAGAGGAGACCCAGTACTTC.

The gene calls are TRBV3-1 (or the pseudogene TRBV3-2) and TRBJ1-2, with TRBD1 matching over 7 bases. V shed 2 bases, J shed 0 bases, and the junction held 6 bases outside the gene matches. This CDR3 is 16 amino acids long. Germline CDR1 LGHDT, CDR2 YNNKEL (reference sequence). CDR3 sequence reads: CASSQFVTGANYGYTF. DNA for the CDR3: TGTGCCAGCAGCCAATTCGTTACAGGGGCTAACTATGGCTACACCTTC.

This clone was counted a single time. This sequence joins TRBV20-1 and TRBJ2-1, with D unclear. The CDR3 consists of 11 residues. Germline loops: CDR1 DFQATT, CDR2 SNEGSKA (reference sequence). The V and J ends lost 0 bases and 10 bases respectively, with 7 bases between them. DNA for the CDR3: TGCAGTGCTAGAGATGGCAGAGAGCAGTTCTTC. The encoded protein is CSARDGREQFF.

This clone came up a few times. The CDR3 nucleotides read TGTGCCAGCAGCTTGGGGGGCAGAACCTACGAGCAGTACTTC. Translation gives CASSLGGRTYEQYF. The chain has TRBV11-2 and TRBJ2-7, with D tentatively TRBD1 or TRBD2 (6 bases each). Trimming cost V 3 bases and J 2 bases, with 11 bases left between them. The germline V gene has CDR1 SGHAT and CDR2 FQNNGV. The CDR3 has 14 amino acids.

V and J are TRBV5-1 and TRBJ2-7; D gene unclear. The CDR3 length is 12 residues. Germline loops: CDR1 SGHRS, CDR2 YFSETQ. With 1 base removed from V and 6 bases from J, the gap between germline ends came to 8 bases. CDR3 amino acids: CASSLSISEQYF. The CDR3 DNA follows: TGCGCCAGCAGCTTGAGTATTTCCGAGCAGTACTTC.

This chain links TRBV5-4 with TRBJ1-3; no firm D call. The germline V gene has CDR1 SGHNT and CDR2 YYREEE (reference sequence). The CDR3 is 15 amino acids. Between the trimmed V and J ends, which lost 2 bases and 0 bases, there was a span of 9 bases. The CDR3 nucleotides are TGTGCCAGCAGCTTCGCTGGGCTCTCTGGAAACACCATATATTTT. Protein sequence: CASSFAGLSGNTIYF.

The V call is TRBV7-2, the J call TRBJ2-1, with a possible D match to TRBD2 (6 bases). Trimming removed 1 base at V and 2 bases at J, with 9 bases between. Germline CDR1 and CDR2: SGHTA and FQGNSA. The CDR3 consists of 15 residues. The CDR3, as DNA: TGTGCCAGCAGCTTAGTGGAGGGCGCCTACAATGAGCAGTTCTTC. The encoded protein is CASSLVEGAYNEQFF.

The chain employs TRBV6-7 and TRBJ1-4, with 9 bases identical to TRBD1. TRBV6-7 is designated an ORF whose function remains uncertain. This CDR3 is 14 amino acids long. The trim removed 7 bases at V and 7 bases at J, leaving 7 bases unmatched. This CDR3 is CASINRGPGEKLFF. CDR3 nucleotide sequence: TGTGCCAGCATAAACAGGGGGCCCGGTGAAAAACTGTTTTTT.

V is TRBV30 and J is TRBJ1-3; D is unresolved. Deletions cut 0 bases from V and 10 bases from J, with 13 bases between. Germline V CDR1 and CDR2: GTSNPN, SVGIG (reference sequence). The CDR3 covers 13 residues. The CDR3 sequence: CAWSVLLGRTIYF. CDR3 bases: TGTGCCTGGAGTGTATTGCTCGGAAGGACCATATATTTT.

This clone was seen once. The chain carries TRBV5-3 and TRBJ2-4; the D gene could be TRBD1 or TRBD2 (5 bases each). TRBV5-3 is treated as an ORF (open reading frame) with a function not yet certain. Trimming took off 4 bases at V and 0 bases at J, with 8 bases between the two ends. The CDR3 contains 14 residues. The CDR3 is CARSAGTAKNIQYF. The CDR3 bases are TGTGCCAGAAGCGCCGGGACAGCCAAAAACATTCAGTACTTC.

This chain joins TRBV6-5 and TRBJ1-1; a weak D match, TRBD1 (6 bases). The ends were cut back, 5 bases at V and 4 bases at J, with 14 bases in the middle. Per the germline V gene, CDR1 is MNHEY and CDR2 is SVGAGI. The CDR3 totals 14 residues. Written as DNA, the CDR3 is TGTGCCAGCAGTCCTGCGGGGGGCGGCACTGAAGCTTTCTTT. It encodes CASSPAGGGTEAFF.

This chain uses TRBV6-4 with TRBJ2-6, with a weak D call TRBD1 (5 bases). The CDR3 length is 15 residues. V gave up 6 bases and J gave up 2 bases, with 11 bases separating them. CDR1 and CDR2 from the germline V gene are MRHNA and SNTAGT. The CDR3 nucleotides are TGTGCCAGCAGCCAGGGTACCCCTGGGGCCAACGTCCTGACTTTC. This encodes CASSQGTPGANVLTF.

The J gene is TRBJ2-3, the V gene TRBV5-6; 8 bases are a match to TRBD1. Trimming cost V 0 bases and J 5 bases; bases outside gene matches: 5. This CDR3 contains 15 residues. Per the germline V gene, CDR1 is SGHDT and CDR2 is YYEEEE. CDR3 protein: CASSLVTGAQDTQYF. DNA of the CDR3: TGTGCCAGCAGCTTGGTGACAGGGGCGCAAGATACGCAGTATTTT.

V and J are TRBV4-3 and TRBJ2-7; D gene unclear. The CDR3 extends over 17 amino acids. From germline, CDR1 is LGHNA and CDR2 YSLEER. V lost 0 bases, J lost 1 base, and 16 bases lay in between. The CDR3 DNA is TGCGCCAGCAGCCAAGACGTACGACACACCGGTTCCTACGAGCAGTACGTC. Protein sequence: CASSQDVRHTGSYEQYV.